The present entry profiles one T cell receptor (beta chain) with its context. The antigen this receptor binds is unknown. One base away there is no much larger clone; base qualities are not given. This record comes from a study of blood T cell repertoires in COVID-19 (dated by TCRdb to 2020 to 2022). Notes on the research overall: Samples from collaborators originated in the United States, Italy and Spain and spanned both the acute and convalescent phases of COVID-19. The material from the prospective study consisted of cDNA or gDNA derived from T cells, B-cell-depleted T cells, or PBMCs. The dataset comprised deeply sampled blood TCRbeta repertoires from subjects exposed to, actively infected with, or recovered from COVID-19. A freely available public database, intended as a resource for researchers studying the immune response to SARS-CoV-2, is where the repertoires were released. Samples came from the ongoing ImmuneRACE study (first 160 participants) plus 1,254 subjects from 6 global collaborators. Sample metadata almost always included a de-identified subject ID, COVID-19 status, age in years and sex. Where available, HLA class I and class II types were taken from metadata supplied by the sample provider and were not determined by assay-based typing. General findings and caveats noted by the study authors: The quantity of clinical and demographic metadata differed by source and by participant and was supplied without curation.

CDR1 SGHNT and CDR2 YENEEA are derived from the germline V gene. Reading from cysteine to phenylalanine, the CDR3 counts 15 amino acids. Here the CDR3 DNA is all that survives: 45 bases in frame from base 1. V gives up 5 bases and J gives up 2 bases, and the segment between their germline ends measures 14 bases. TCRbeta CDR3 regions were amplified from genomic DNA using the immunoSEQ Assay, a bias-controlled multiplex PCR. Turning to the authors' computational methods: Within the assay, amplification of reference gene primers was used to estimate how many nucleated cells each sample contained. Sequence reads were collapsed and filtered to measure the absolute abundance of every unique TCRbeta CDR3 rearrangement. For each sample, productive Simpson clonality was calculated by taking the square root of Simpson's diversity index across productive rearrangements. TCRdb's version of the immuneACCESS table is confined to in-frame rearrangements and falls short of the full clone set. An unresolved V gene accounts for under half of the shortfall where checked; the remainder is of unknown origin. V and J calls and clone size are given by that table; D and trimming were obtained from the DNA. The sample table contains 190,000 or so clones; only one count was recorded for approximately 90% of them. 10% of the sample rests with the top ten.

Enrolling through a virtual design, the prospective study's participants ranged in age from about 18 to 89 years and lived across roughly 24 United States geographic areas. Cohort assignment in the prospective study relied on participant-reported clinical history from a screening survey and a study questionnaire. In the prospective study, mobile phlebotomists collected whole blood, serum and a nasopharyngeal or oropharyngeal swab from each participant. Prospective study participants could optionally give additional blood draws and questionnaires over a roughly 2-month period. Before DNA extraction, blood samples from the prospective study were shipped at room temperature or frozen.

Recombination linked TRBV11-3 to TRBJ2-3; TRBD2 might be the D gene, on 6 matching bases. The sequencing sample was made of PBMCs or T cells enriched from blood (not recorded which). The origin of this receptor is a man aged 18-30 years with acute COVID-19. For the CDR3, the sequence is CASSAGGAHTDTQYF. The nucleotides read TGTGCCAGCAGCGCGGGCGGGGCGCACACAGATACGCAGTATTTT. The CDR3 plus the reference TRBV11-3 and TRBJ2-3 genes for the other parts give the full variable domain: EAGVVQSPRYKIIEKKQPVAFWCNPISGHNTLYWYLQNLGQGPELLIRYENEEAVDDSQLPKDRFSAERLKGVDSTLKIQPAELGDSAVYLCASSAGGAHTDTQYFGPGTRLTVL.